A single sample gave rise to the 9 T cell receptor beta chains below, sequenced in a study of cytomegalovirus exposure and HLA in healthy donors. A multiplex PCR was run with 60 Vbeta primers and 13 Jbeta primers. Profiled with immunoSEQ multiplex PCR; TCRdb holds only in-frame clones, not every one. The sample has some 65,000 clones, 70% to 80% seen once. The sample comprised PBMCs. The receptors were gathered from a girl between 5 and 17 years old in good health and CMV-seropositive.

The chain employs TRBV15 and TRBJ2-2; D call uncertain. Trimming pared 0 bases from V and 6 bases from J, leaving 5 bases between. The CDR3 has 13 residues. Germline assignment: CDR1 LNHNV and CDR2 YYDKDF (reference sequence). Here the CDR3 reads CATSRDSSGELFF. The CDR3 DNA reads TGTGCCACCAGCAGAGATTCGTCCGGGGAGCTGTTTTTT.

The V call is TRBV19, the J call TRBJ1-4; D not certain. CDR1 and CDR2 from the germline V gene are LNHDA and SQIVND (reference sequence). CDR3 length equals 19 residues. The V end was cut by 2 bases, the J end by 0 bases, with 19 bases between. In nucleotides, the CDR3 is TGTGCCAGTAGTATATTGGTCTTTGGGAGCCTTGCAACTAATGAAAAACTGTTTTTT. Translating it yields CASSILVFGSLATNEKLFF.

The V gene is TRBV14, the J gene TRBJ2-1; possibly TRBD2 for D (6 bases). Deletions cut 3 bases from V and 3 bases from J, with 9 bases between. The CDR3 runs to 14 residues. Germline assignment: CDR1 SGHDN and CDR2 FVKESK. DNA of the CDR3: TGTGCCAGCAGCCATACTAGCAACTACAATGAGCAGTTCTTC. Translation gives CASSHTSNYNEQFF.

The V call is TRBV6-4, the J call TRBJ2-2; tentative D call: TRBD2 (5 bases). V gave up 3 bases and J gave up 2 bases, with 13 bases separating them. CDR1 and CDR2 (germline): MRHNA, SNTAGT. The CDR3 totals 16 residues. The CDR3 loop is CASSDSSSGNTGELFF. CDR3 bases: TGTGCCAGCAGTGATTCATCCAGCGGCAACACCGGGGAGCTGTTTTTT.

The gene calls are TRBV7-6 and TRBJ1-3; TRBD1 matches 11 bases. The CDR3 covers 21 residues. With V trimmed by 4 bases and J by 0 bases, 17 bases remained unmatched. The germline gives CDR1 SGHVS, CDR2 FNYEAQ. The CDR3 DNA reads TGTGCCAGCAGCTCTATTGGGGTCGGACAGGGGGCAACCTACTCTGGAAACACCATATATTTT. Protein: CASSSIGVGQGATYSGNTIYF.

The V call is TRBV27, the J call TRBJ2-2; a possible D gene is TRBD2 (6 bases). The V end was cut by 0 bases, the J end by 6 bases, with 11 bases between. The germline V gene has CDR1 MNHEY and CDR2 SMNVEV (reference sequence). There are 15 residues in the CDR3. CDR3 DNA: TGTGCCAGCAGTTTATCCATTACGGGGGCCGGGGAGCTGTTTTTT. Encoded protein: CASSLSITGAGELFF.

The chain carries TRBV6-5 and TRBJ2-5, with TRBD2 matching over 9 bases. The J call may be incorrect, as the DNA end agrees better with TRBJ2-7. CDR3 size: 15 residues. Looked up from germline, CDR1 is MNHEY and CDR2 is SVGAGI. The CDR3 coding sequence is TGTGCCAGCACCCCTAGCGGGGCGAGCTCCTACGAGCAGTACTTC. This gives the protein CASTPSGASSYEQYF.

The rearrangement links TRBV25-1 to TRBJ1-1; the D is unclear. The germline V and J ends were trimmed by 1 base and 5 bases, with 8 bases remaining between them. Looked up from germline, CDR1 is MGHDK and CDR2 is SYGVNS. This CDR3 contains 13 residues. The CDR3, as DNA: TGTGCCAGCAGTGAATCAGGCTCGACTGAAGCTTTCTTT. It is translated as CASSESGSTEAFF.

The chain links TRBV30 to TRBJ2-3; TRBD2 agrees at 8 bases. CDR3 length: 16 residues. The trim removed 3 bases at V and 1 base at J, leaving 9 bases unmatched. Looked up from germline, CDR1 is GTSNPN and CDR2 is SVGIG (reference sequence). As DNA, the CDR3 is TGTGCCTGGAGCGGGGGGGGGCTTAGGGGCACAGATACGCAGTATTTT. The encoded protein is CAWSGGGLRGTDTQYF.